The clone carrying this T cell receptor (beta chain) was counted a single time. Sequencing was performed with immunoSEQ multiplex PCR; in TCRdb, only in-frame clones are kept and a portion is missing. This repertoire shows 200,000 to 250,000 clones, around four fifths found once; its top ten account for roughly an eighth. The CDR3 contains 13 residues. Germline loops: CDR1 LNHDA, CDR2 SQIVND (reference sequence). V lost 4 bases and J lost 12; bases outside the gene matches: 8. This record belongs to a study of cytomegalovirus exposure and HLA in healthy donors. Overall study context: The platform used for the 110 or so validation repertoires matched that of the roughly 720 first-cohort repertoires, a later analysis reported.

The V gene is TRBV19, the J gene TRBJ2-1, with TRBD1 identical over 8 bases. This clonotype was sampled from a woman aged 25 to 45 in good health and CMV-seropositive. Sequences were obtained from PBMCs. The CDR3 region has the DNA TGTGCCAGTAGTAAACTGGACAGGGAAGGGCAGTTCTTC. This gives the protein CASSKLDREGQFF.